Listed here are 27 T cell receptor beta chains from one sample, sequenced in a study of cytomegalovirus exposure and HLA in healthy donors. A multiplex PCR was run with 60 Vbeta primers and 13 Jbeta primers. Libraries were prepared by immunoSEQ multiplex PCR; TCRdb keeps only in-frame clonotypes and omits some of them. In the table there are around 190,000 clones, over 75% of which are singletons. The sequencing sample was made of PBMCs. These receptors were collected from a woman in her twenties or thirties in good health and CMV-seronegative.

A remark on this clone: Other DNA sequences in this specimen translate into the identical CDR3. The chain uses TRBV9 and TRBJ1-1; TRBD1 aligns across 7 bases. The CDR3 runs to 14 residues. In germline, CDR1 is SGDLS, CDR2 YYNGEE. J lost 1 base, V lost 2 bases, and 2 bases had no gene match. CDR3 sequence reads: CASSVTGWNTEAFF. CDR3 bases: TGTGCCAGCAGCGTGACAGGGTGGAACACTGAAGCTTTCTTT.

The chain joins TRBV5-4 to TRBJ2-5; 16 nucleotides match TRBD2. Per germline, CDR1 SGHNT and CDR2 YYREEE (reference sequence). J lost 5 bases, V lost 5 bases, and 3 bases had no gene match. The CDR3 totals 15 residues. The CDR3: CASREGLAGGETQYF. For the CDR3, the DNA is TGTGCCAGCAGAGAGGGACTAGCGGGGGGGGAGACCCAGTACTTC.

This clone was detected only a few times. The V gene is TRBV7-6, the J gene TRBJ1-6; 8 bases fit TRBD1. Unmatched junction bases numbered 1, after V lost 4 bases and J lost 5 bases. Germline V gene lookup returns CDR1 SGHVS and CDR2 FNYEAQ. The CDR3 runs 14 residues. Here the CDR3 reads CASSYRGNNSPLHF. Here the CDR3 DNA reads TGTGCCAGCAGCTACAGGGGGAATAATTCACCCCTCCACTTT. Based on the CDR3 plus reference TRBV7-6 and TRBJ1-6, the full variable domain is GAGVSQSPRYKVTKRGQDVALRCDPISGHVSLYWYRQALGQGPEFLTYFNYEAQQDKSGLPNDRFSAERPEGSISTLTIQRTEQRDSAMYRCASSYRGNNSPLHFGNGTRLTVT.

The chain carries TRBV19 and TRBJ2-1, with 12 bases matching TRBD2. The germline V gene encodes CDR1 LNHDA and CDR2 SQIVND (reference sequence). This CDR3 region has 14 residues. Losses at the gene ends were 9 bases for V and 9 bases for J; bases not matched to a gene: 9. The CDR3 sequence is CASRRLAGAVEQFF. The DNA of the CDR3 is TGTGCCAGCCGGAGACTAGCGGGAGCCGTTGAGCAGTTCTTC.

The chain carries TRBV11-2 and TRBJ2-7; D is unclear. Per germline, CDR1 SGHAT and CDR2 FQNNGV. The CDR3 length is 12 residues. Trimming removed 5 bases from V and 7 bases from J, with 12 bases in between. CDR3 nucleotide sequence: TGTGCCAGCAGCACTACTTGGGTTGAGCAGTACTTC. It codes for CASSTTWVEQYF. The full variable domain, rest sourced from reference TRBV11-2 and TRBJ2-7, is EAGVAQSPRYKIIEKRQSVAFWCNPISGHATLYWYQQILGQGPKLLIQFQNNGVVDDSQLPKDRFSAERLKGVDSTLKIQPAKLEDSAVYLCASSTTWVEQYFGPGTRLTVT.

The rearrangement joins TRBV5-1 to TRBJ1-6; D gene unclear. Germline V gives CDR1 SGHRS, CDR2 YFSETQ. CDR3 length: 13 residues. Trimming shortened V by 5 bases and J by 5 bases, and 8 bases separated the two germline ends. As DNA, the CDR3 is TGCGCCAGCAGGGCGGAACATAATTCACCCCTCCACTTT. Amino acids: CASRAEHNSPLHF.

The rearrangement uses TRBV29-1 and TRBJ1-4, with no clear D. With 7 bases removed from V and 2 bases from J, the gap between germline ends came to 8 bases. The length of the CDR3 is 12 residues. Looked up from germline, CDR1 is SQVTM and CDR2 is ANQGSEA. The CDR3 DNA sequence: TGCAGCGCCGGTTGGACTAATGAAAAACTGTTTTTT. Translation gives CSAGWTNEKLFF.

CDR3 sequence: CSAWANYGYTF. The CDR3, as DNA: TGCAGTGCTTGGGCCAACTATGGCTACACCTTC. The rearrangement uses TRBV20-1 and TRBJ1-2; D is ambiguous. From germline, CDR1 is DFQATT and CDR2 SNEGSKA (reference sequence). The V and J ends lost 5 bases and 2 bases respectively, with 6 bases between them. The CDR3 is 11 amino acids.

This clone was picked up one time. The V and J genes are TRBV7-9 and TRBJ2-1; the match to TRBD2 covers 7 bases. CDR3 length: 14 amino acids. Germline CDR1 reads SEHNR; CDR2 reads FQNEAQ (reference sequence). J gave up 2 bases and V 2 bases, and 0 bases lay outside the gene matches. The CDR3: CASSLLAAYNEQFF. The DNA of the CDR3 is TGTGCCAGCAGCTTACTAGCGGCCTACAATGAGCAGTTCTTC.

This clone was counted only a few times. The chain is built from TRBV6-1 and TRBJ2-7; weak D call: TRBD2 (5 bases). This CDR3 is built from 15 residues. V lost 1 base to trimming and J lost 0 bases, with 10 bases between them. Germline V lookup: CDR1 MNHNS, CDR2 SASEGT. Written as DNA, the CDR3 is TGTGCCAGCAGTGAAGGTCCAGGAGGCTCCTACGAGCAGTACTTC. It codes for CASSEGPGGSYEQYF.

This CDR3 is CASSLGQSSGNTIYF. The CDR3 nucleotides read TGTGCCAGCAGCCTAGGACAGAGCTCTGGAAACACCATATATTTT. The V call is TRBV6-1, the J call TRBJ1-3, with a weak D call TRBD1 (6 bases). Trimming left V 6 bases short and J 0 bases short, with 12 bases between. CDR3 length: 15 residues. Germline lookup yields CDR1 MNHNS and CDR2 SASEGT.

J is TRBJ1-2 and V is TRBV4-1; a weak D match, TRBD1 (5 bases). The CDR3 has 13 residues. Germline CDR1 and CDR2: MGHRA and YSYEKL. Trimming took 1 base from V and 4 from J, leaving 7 bases between them. CDR3 in amino acids: CASSQVTGYGYTF. DNA for the CDR3: TGCGCCAGCAGCCAAGTTACAGGCTATGGCTACACCTTC.

CDR3 sequence (DNA): TGTGCCACCAGCAGAGATTCCGCGGGCTCCTACGAGCAGTACTTC. This sequence encodes CATSRDSAGSYEQYF. The chain carries TRBV15 and TRBJ2-7; weak D call: TRBD2 (5 bases). In germline, CDR1 is LNHNV, CDR2 YYDKDF (reference sequence). The V end lost 0 bases, the J end lost 0 bases, and 9 bases lay between the germline ends. The CDR3 totals 15 residues.

The J gene is TRBJ2-7, the V gene TRBV6-6; a weak D match, TRBD1 (6 bases). V dropped 7 bases and J dropped 0 bases, with 16 bases sitting between them. The CDR3 has 15 residues. Germline V CDR1 and CDR2: MNHNY, SVGAGI (reference sequence). This CDR3 reads CASIPERGSSYEQYF. The CDR3 DNA sequence: TGTGCCAGCATCCCCGAGAGGGGGAGCTCCTACGAGCAGTACTTC.

This sequence joins TRBV5-1 and TRBJ1-2; 8 positions agree with TRBD1. The CDR3 has 15 residues. The ends lost 4 bases at V and 2 bases at J; junction bases unmatched: 7. From germline, CDR1 is SGHRS and CDR2 YFSETQ. The CDR3 region is CASSAGTGINYGYTF. The CDR3 region has the DNA TGCGCCAGCAGCGCCGGGACAGGAATCAACTATGGCTACACCTTC.

This sequence joins TRBV5-1 and TRBJ1-1; 7 nucleotides line up with TRBD1. CDR1 and CDR2 from the germline V gene are SGHRS and YFSETQ. V shed 4 bases and J 3 bases; nucleotides not matched to a gene: 6. The CDR3 is 14 residues long. The CDR3 is CASSGRQGDTEAFF. Here the CDR3 DNA reads TGCGCCAGCAGCGGAAGACAGGGAGACACTGAAGCTTTCTTT.

The chain's CDR3 is CASSVEAVAEQFF. CDR3 DNA: TGTGCCAGCAGTGTCGAGGCAGTCGCTGAGCAGTTCTTC. The chain couples TRBV2 to TRBJ2-1, with D uncertain. The CDR3 length is 13 residues. Trimming stripped 4 bases from V and 9 bases from J, with 13 bases between. Germline CDR1 and CDR2: SNHLY and FYNNEI.

The chain recombines TRBV10-2 with TRBJ2-7, with a weak D call TRBD1 (6 bases). CDR1 WSHSY and CDR2 SAAADI come from the germline V gene. Trimming removed 10 bases at V and 1 base at J, with 11 bases between. CDR3 length: 12 residues. CDR3 residues: CATLTGSYEQYF. The CDR3 DNA reads TGCGCCACCTTAACAGGGTCCTACGAGCAGTACTTC.

The J gene is TRBJ1-5, the V gene TRBV13; D may be TRBD1 (6 bases). The V end lost 3 bases, the J end lost 3 bases, and 9 bases lay between the germline ends. The CDR3 spans 14 residues. The germline V gene has CDR1 PRHDT and CDR2 FYEKMQ (reference sequence). The CDR3 nucleotides read TGTGCCAGCAGCTTTGGGGGCTCCAATCAGCCCCAGCATTTT. Its protein is CASSFGGSNQPQHF.

The gene calls are TRBV5-1 and TRBJ2-7, with TRBD1 matching 12 bases. CDR1 and CDR2 (germline): SGHRS, YFSETQ. With V trimmed by 5 bases and J by 3 bases, 9 bases remained unmatched. The length of the CDR3 is 16 residues. The DNA of the CDR3 is TGCGCCAGCAGGGAAGGGGGACAGGGGGCGAACTACGAGCAGTACTTC. It is translated as CASREGGQGANYEQYF.

The chain joins TRBV5-4 to TRBJ2-5; a possible D gene is TRBD2 (6 bases). Between the trimmed V and J ends, which lost 4 bases and 5 bases, there was a span of 18 bases. Germline V lookup: CDR1 SGHNT, CDR2 YYREEE (reference sequence). The CDR3 consists of 15 residues. The chain's CDR3 is CASSLEGTPWETQYF. For the CDR3, the DNA is TGTGCCAGCAGCCTGGAGGGGACTCCCTGGGAGACCCAGTACTTC.

The chain is built from TRBV5-1 and TRBJ2-5, with TRBD2 as a possible D gene (6 bases). The germline V and J ends were trimmed by 0 bases and 5 bases, with 14 bases remaining between them. The CDR3 loop spans 15 amino acids. Germline V gene lookup returns CDR1 SGHRS and CDR2 YFSETQ. CDR3 sequence: CASSLVQGLVETQYF. CDR3 bases: TGCGCCAGCAGCTTGGTCCAGGGACTGGTGGAGACCCAGTACTTC.

Concerning this clone itself: Germline is not matched at one junction end, which may reflect a read error. V is TRBV28 and J is TRBJ2-2; 11 bases agree with TRBD2. The CDR3 loop spans 15 amino acids. Germline CDR1 reads MDHEN; CDR2 reads SYDVKM. CDR3 nucleotides: TGTGCCACCAAATCGGGACTAGCGGACACCGGGGAGCTGCTTTTT. It is translated as CATKSGLADTGELLF. The complete variable domain, with remaining parts taken from reference TRBV28 and TRBJ2-2, reads DVKVTQSSRYLVKRTGEKVFLECVQDMDHENMFWYRQDPGLGLRLIYFSYDVKMKEKGDIPEGYSVSREKKERFSLILESASTNQTSMYLCATKSGLADTGELLFGEGSRLTVL.

The chain links TRBV4-2 to TRBJ2-1; 9 positions match TRBD2. Germline values: CDR1 LGHNA, CDR2 YNFKEQ. The CDR3 sequence is 15 residues long. Losses at the gene ends were 4 bases for V and 0 bases for J; bases not matched to a gene: 1. CDR3 bases: TGTGCCAGCAGCCCACTAGCGGGCTCCTACAATGAGCAGTTCTTC. Protein: CASSPLAGSYNEQFF.

The chain uses TRBV28 and TRBJ2-3; 9 bases are shared with TRBD1. Germline V gene data show CDR1 as MDHEN and CDR2 as SYDVKM. Trimming at V came to 1 base and at J to 5 bases, leaving 4 bases not matched to a gene. CDR3 size: 15 residues. CDR3 protein: CASSLYPGQGDTQYF. The CDR3, as DNA: TGTGCCAGCAGTTTATACCCGGGACAGGGAGATACGCAGTATTTT.

CDR3 in amino acids: CASSPSRVTNEKLFF. The CDR3 nucleotides read TGTGCCAGCAGCCCTTCGAGGGTAACTAATGAAAAACTGTTTTTT. The V and J genes are TRBV9 and TRBJ1-4; no clear D. Per germline, CDR1 SGDLS and CDR2 YYNGEE. This CDR3 has 15 residues. The germline V and J ends were trimmed by 4 bases and 1 base, with 11 bases remaining between them.

This chain joins TRBV11-1 and TRBJ1-1; a possible D gene is TRBD1 (6 bases). Trimming stripped 5 bases from V and 4 bases from J, with 17 bases between. The germline V gene encodes CDR1 SGHAT and CDR2 FQDESV (reference sequence). This CDR3 has 15 residues. The CDR3 reads CASSTRERGGTEAFF. CDR3 nucleotide sequence: TGTGCCAGCAGCACCCGGGAGAGGGGGGGCACTGAAGCTTTCTTT.